One sample yielded the 13 T cell receptor beta chains listed below, sequenced in a study of identical twins (dated by TCRdb to 2015 to 2016). The method was 5' RACE. The reads were generated on an Illumina HiSeq 2000. The public reads were reanalyzed by TCRdb: fastp trimming at Q25, MiXCR alignment, in-frame beta chains only. Here each entry gathers all rows of one CDR3 protein and keeps the most common genes and DNA. The sample records 650,000 to 750,000 distinct CDR3 sequences, approximately 21% of which are singletons. Of the sample, approximately 4.5% is held by the ten largest clones. This sample was also put to use in a study of T cells expressing NK-cell markers.

The specimen was PBMCs. The receptors here all came from a woman between 18 and 29 years old in good health.

V usage is TRBV4-3 and J usage is TRBJ2-1; D perhaps matches TRBD2 (6 bases). Between the trimmed V and J ends, which lost 1 base and 2 bases, there was a span of 9 bases. This CDR3 is 15 amino acids long. Germline V lookup: CDR1 LGHNA, CDR2 YSLEER. The CDR3, as DNA: TGCGCCAGCAGCCAAGCGGGAGAGACCTACAATGAGCAGTTCTTC. Its protein is CASSQAGETYNEQFF.

The V and J genes are TRBV5-5 and TRBJ2-7; 10 nucleotides line up with TRBD1. Germline V gives CDR1 SGHKS, CDR2 YYEKEE (reference sequence). The ends lost 3 bases at V and 4 bases at J; junction bases unmatched: 4. The CDR3 runs to 14 residues. CDR3 sequence reads: CASSWGDRGYEQYF. CDR3 DNA: TGTGCCAGCAGCTGGGGGGACAGGGGATACGAGCAGTACTTC.

This clonotype has only a few counts. One end of the junction varies from germline; a read error may be responsible. V usage is TRBV6-1 and J usage is TRBJ2-7; tentatively, D is TRBD2 (5 bases). CDR1 is MNHNS and CDR2 is SASEGT in the germline V gene. This CDR3 spans 13 amino acids. For the CDR3, the DNA is TGTGCCAGCAGGGGAGTATGGAACTACGGGCAGTACTTC. Translated, it gives CASRGVWNYGQYF.

The chain carries TRBV5-6 and TRBJ2-5, with D possibly being TRBD1 (5 bases). The CDR3 is made up of 14 amino acids. The V and J ends lost 3 bases and 5 bases respectively, with 14 bases between them. Looked up from germline, CDR1 is SGHDT and CDR2 is YYEEEE. DNA for the CDR3: TGTGCCAGCAGCTGGATGACAGACCGTGAGACCCAGTACTTC. Translated: CASSWMTDRETQYF.

This clonotype was recorded at least ten times. CDR3 sequence reads: CASSLQQGNAMNTEAFF. The CDR3 region has the DNA TGCGCCAGCAGCTTGCAGCAGGGAAACGCGATGAACACTGAAGCTTTCTTT. The chain combines TRBV5-1 with TRBJ1-1, with D perhaps matching TRBD1 (5 bases). The V end lost 1 base, the J end lost 0 bases, and 16 bases lay between the germline ends. Looked up from germline, CDR1 is SGHRS and CDR2 is YFSETQ. CDR3 length: 17 amino acids.

The chain has TRBV4-1 and TRBJ2-2; 10 positions match TRBD2. Trimming at V came to 3 bases and at J to 3 bases, leaving 7 bases not matched to a gene. CDR1 MGHRA and CDR2 YSYEKL come from the germline V gene. The CDR3 has 17 residues. Here the CDR3 DNA reads TGCGCCAGCAGCCAGGGGCAAGGGACTAGCGACACCGGGGAGCTGTTTTTT. This gives the protein CASSQGQGTSDTGELFF.

This clonotype has just a few counts. This chain joins TRBV10-3 and TRBJ2-5; D may be TRBD2 (5 bases). Germline V lookup: CDR1 ENHRY, CDR2 SYGVKD. The germline V and J ends were trimmed by 2 bases and 4 bases, with 14 bases remaining between them. This CDR3 is built from 15 residues. The chain's CDR3 is CAISEVRGSLETQYF. Here the CDR3 DNA reads TGTGCCATCAGTGAGGTCCGGGGATCTCTAGAGACCCAGTACTTC.

The chain joins TRBV19 to TRBJ1-2; no reliable D call. Germline V CDR1 and CDR2: LNHDA, SQIVND (reference sequence). V was trimmed by 6 bases and J by 4 bases, leaving 9 bases between them. The CDR3 runs 12 residues. Here the CDR3 DNA reads TGTGCCAGTAGCAGCGTACGCTATGGCTACACCTTC. Its protein product is CASSSVRYGYTF.

This clonotype was detected once. This may come from a read error, since a much larger clone is one base off. The chain links TRBV5-4 to TRBJ2-3; D could derive from TRBD1 or TRBD2 (5 bases each). The CDR3 is 13 amino acids. The V and J ends lost 2 bases and 3 bases respectively, with 7 bases between them. CDR1 and CDR2 from the germline V gene are SGHNT and YYREEE (reference sequence). CDR3 sequence: CASSFRETDTQYF. DNA for the CDR3: TGTGCCAGCAGCTTCAGGGAGACAGATACGCAGTATTTT.

The chain joins TRBV30 to TRBJ2-7; 8 nucleotides align to TRBD2. Germline V lookup: CDR1 GTSNPN, CDR2 SVGIG (reference sequence). CDR3 length: 14 amino acids. V shed 4 bases, J shed 1 base, and the junction held 6 bases outside the gene matches. The CDR3 loop is CAWTGGIGSYEQYF. For the CDR3, the DNA is TGTGCCTGGACGGGGGGGATTGGGTCCTACGAGCAGTACTTC.

The J gene is TRBJ2-3, the V gene TRBV20-1; D remains ambiguous. In germline, CDR1 is DFQATT, CDR2 SNEGSKA (reference sequence). The length of the CDR3 is 11 residues. Deletions cut 4 bases from V and 7 bases from J, with 9 bases between. The CDR3 nucleotides read TGCAGTGCTAATGGACCTAATACGCAGTATTTT. As protein: CSANGPNTQYF.

The rearrangement links TRBV7-6 to TRBJ1-4, with D possibly TRBD1 on 5 matching bases. The CDR3 has 14 amino acids. Trimming removed 4 bases from V and 4 bases from J, with 10 bases in between. Germline V gene data show CDR1 as SGHVS and CDR2 as FNYEAQ. The CDR3 sequence is CASSYGTVNEKLFF. CDR3 sequence (DNA): TGTGCCAGCAGCTACGGGACGGTTAATGAAAAACTGTTTTTT.

This chain uses TRBV10-2 with TRBJ1-4, with 10 bases aligning to TRBD1. The J segment lost 7 bases and the V segment lost 6 bases, leaving 5 bases of the junction unmatched. Germline-derived CDR1 and CDR2 are WSHSY and SAAADI. The CDR3 consists of 14 residues. As DNA, the CDR3 is TGCGCCAGCAGAGGGACAGGGGATGGTGAAAAACTGTTTTTT. This gives the protein CASRGTGDGEKLFF.